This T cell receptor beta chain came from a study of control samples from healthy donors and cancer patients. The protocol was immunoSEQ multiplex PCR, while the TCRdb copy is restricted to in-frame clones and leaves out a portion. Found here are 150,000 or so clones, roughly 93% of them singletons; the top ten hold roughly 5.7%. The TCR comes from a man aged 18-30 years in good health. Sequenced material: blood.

The CDR3 region has the DNA TGTGCCAGTAATCAAGGACAGGACTTGATGATGAACACTGAAGCTTTCTTT. Its protein is CASNQGQDLMMNTEAFF. This chain links TRBV19 with TRBJ1-1; the match to TRBD1 covers 7 bases. The germline V gene encodes CDR1 LNHDA and CDR2 SQIVND (reference sequence). This CDR3 comprises 17 residues. V dropped 7 bases and J dropped 0; count of bases not matched to a gene: 14.